This T cell receptor beta chain was retrieved from a study of T-cell memory formation after mild COVID-19. Across the whole study: Clustering of TCRs was largely donor specific. Study results and caveats: The CD4+ clones that contracted clustered mainly within CM and EM, and the CD8+ clones concentrated in EMRA. Pre-infection memory held some responding clones, suggesting pre-existing cross-reactive T cells responded.

This CDR3 is 13 amino acids long. The J segment lost 5 bases and the V segment lost 5 bases, leaving 4 bases of the junction unmatched. Per germline, CDR1 KGHDR and CDR2 SFDVKD. Comments on this clonotype: Its specificity is not known.

UMIs and sample barcodes were carried by the TCR alpha and TCR beta cDNA libraries that 5'RACE produced using constant-segment primers. TCRdb ran MiXCR on the 5' RACE reads and lists one entry per CDR3 protein. The data hold about 470,000 distinct CDR3 sequences, with around a sixth observed a single time. The sequence was obtained from an adult woman who had mild COVID-19 (a few samples of this study predate the infection). Cell type and time point are not known. Sequencing used PBMCs or a T cell subset sorted from them (not recorded which). The J gene is TRBJ2-5, the V gene TRBV24-1, with 7 bases that match TRBD2. The CDR3 sequence is CATSGGGWETQYF. In nucleotides, the CDR3 is TGTGCCACCAGTGGGGGGGGATGGGAGACCCAGTACTTC.